This T cell receptor (beta chain) was documented in a study of shared clonotypes between healthy human individuals (dated by TCRdb to about 2020). Describing the broader study: A couple of women and a few men aged 18 to 49 years were included in the cohort. For each donor, CD4 naive and CD4 memory were each run on three plates, CD8 naive on two plates, and CD8 memory on one plate. Blood TCR repertoires of four to six healthy adults were deeply sequenced to estimate repertoire size and the extent of clonotype sharing between individuals. To increase sequencing depth and limit assay-specific biases, TCR repertoire library preparation and sequencing were carried out by different laboratories using diverse techniques. Per donor, leukapheresis produced somewhere between about 0.9 and 10 billion PBMCs. The paper's findings and limits, for the study overall: Incomplete sequencing was indicated by rarefaction of sorted-subset datasets, despite the large sequencing depth. Clonotypes shared by all four sorted-subset donors showed higher generation probabilities than non-shared clonotypes. Pairwise subsampling led to the expectation that sequencing depth would affect the degree of clonotype sharing among donors. Naive subsets generally had larger estimated clonotype richness than memory subsets did. Sampling was restricted to blood, and TCR repertoires in tissues likely differ from the TCR repertoires found in blood. When a handful of donors were compared, the shared fraction of clonotypes was about 5% for naive CD4, roughly 3.3% for naive CD8, 2.3% for memory CD4, and 0.4% for memory CD8. Because the study included only a small number of donors, the genetic and exposure-history diversity represented was limited.

CD8 naive samples were obtained by positive selection for CCR7 among CD45RO-negative cells, yielding a CD45RA+CCR7+ population from which TemRA cells were excluded. The donors were healthy, HIV-negative adults who had no recently reported acute infections or vaccinations. Every donor was a Caucasian adult living in Nashville, Tennessee, USA. Blood was collected by leukapheresis, and PBMCs were isolated by Ficoll-Histopaque density gradient centrifugation and then cryopreserved in liquid nitrogen vapor phase. Analytical flow cytometry was used to check the purity and quantity of each magnetically sorted T cell population. Genomic DNA was isolated from every sorted fraction and measured by UV absorbance on a Nanodrop 2000c. V loses 0 bases, J loses 2 bases, and the germline ends lie 8 bases apart. CDR1 LGHNA and CDR2 YSLEER are derived from the germline V gene. The CDR3 goes from the cysteine to the phenylalanine over 14 residues. Only the CDR3 part of the read is kept: 42 bases, read in frame from the first base.

Using the deep immunoSEQ assay, TCR CDR3 regions were amplified from genomic DNA by multiplex PCR. Extracted genomic DNA from each cell subset was spread evenly across all wells of several immunoSEQ 96-well plates, with each plate serving as a replicate. For sorted subsets, each replicate PCR was loaded with about 0.2 ug genomic DNA, equivalent to about 30,000 T cell genomes. Purified libraries were quantified with a Qubit 3.0 fluorometer, sized on a Bioanalyzer 2100, and re-quantified with the KAPA Library Quantification kit. Every immunoSEQ 96-well plate was sequenced on a dedicated single-read 150-cycle Illumina NextSeq 550 flow cell. On the study's bioinformatics: Because the immunoSEQ output held only junctional sequences and lacked quality scores, the filtering could not match the filtering applied to full-length reads. Sequences were annotated with PyIR, a Python wrapper for IgBLAST v1.9, using IMGT germline references to assign V/J genes and CDR3. Reads were removed for weak V/J assignments (E-value above 1e-6), missing CDR3, stop codons, out-of-frame junctions, or ambiguous translated residues. V3J clonotypes were defined by identical inferred V gene, J gene, and CDR3 amino acid sequence. The percentage overlap between two repertoires was calculated by dividing the number of shared unique clonotypes by the size of the smaller repertoire. Repertoire richness was assessed with RTK rarefaction, the Chao1 estimator, and Recon v2.1 estimates of unobserved clonotypes. OLGA was used to compute generation probabilities for all TCRbeta clonotypes that the gDNA method yielded from four donors. Drawn from immuneACCESS, this table holds only the in-frame rearrangements with V and J called that TCRdb kept. Clones are partly lost; checked studies trace under half to an unresolved V gene and leave the rest unexplained. V and J calls and clone size are those listed in that table; D and trimming were worked out from the DNA. The sample contains more than 2 million clones, roughly 94% of them found a single time. The ten largest make up roughly 1% of the sample.

About this clone itself: The specificity of this receptor is unknown. No base quality values were provided; no much bigger clone lies one nucleotide off. Other DNA sequences in this specimen translate into the identical CDR3.

This chain is built from TRBV4-3 and TRBJ2-7, with TRBD2 as a weak D call on 6 bases. The source material was naive CD8+ T cells sorted from blood. This specimen's cell subset or site label, interpreted: CD45RA+CCR7+. The clonotype was recovered from a man aged 18 to 30 in good health. The encoded CDR3 is CASSQEAGTYEQYF. Read as DNA, the sequence is TGCGCCAGCAGCCAAGAGGCGGGAACCTACGAGCAGTACTTC.